The rows below give T cell receptor beta chains drawn from one sample of a study of T cell responses to AZD1222 COVID-19 vaccine. TCRdb's table, derived via immunoSEQ multiplex PCR, lists solely in-frame clones and lacks some. The table lists more than 110,000 clones, around 91% of them singletons, with 4.7% in the top ten. The sequencing here drew on peripheral blood, taken on day 0 of AZD1222 vaccination. These receptors originate from an adult in good health. Each CDR3 is given without its conserved first and last residue.

V,CDR3
TRBV7-8,ASSLVRGARNEQF
TRBV19,ASTPRGQETQY
TRBV5-1,ASSGMASGRVSTDTQY
TRBV15,ATSRDVAANYGYT
TRBV5-1,ASSLYQGAIYEQY
TRBV7-4,ASSRLQGEGTEAF
TRBV7-8,ASSLGGLRDTQY
TRBV19,ASSTTTGEAF
TRBV28,ASSSTGTVPYEQY
TRBV25-1,ASSTFGSNAQGSYGYT
TRBV5-6,TSSLALNYEQY
TRBV6-6,ASTYGGVAGDEQY
TRBV27,ASSLSGTSGANVLT
TRBV28,ASSSEPRTANNEQF
TRBV10-3,ASQSMGVYTEAF
TRBV27,ASRWADMNTEAF
TRBV30,AWSRQGSGNTIY
TRBV10-3,AISELGNRAGGTNTEAF
TRBV7-9,ASSLYPEQGRYEQY
TRBV7-8,ASSRTSPYEQY